These 23 T cell receptor beta chains originate from one sample sequenced in a study of blood T cell repertoires in COVID-19. Sequencing was performed with immunoSEQ multiplex PCR; in TCRdb, only in-frame clones are kept and a portion is missing. The sample holds around 130,000 clones; under 85% are singletons and the top ten take approximately 12%. Specimen: peripheral blood. These receptor sequences come from an older woman with acute or convalescent COVID-19.

Regarding this clone: Within the sample, other DNA sequences also encode this same CDR3. The chain joins TRBV7-9 to TRBJ1-5; D ambiguous. Trimming removed 2 bases from V and 5 bases from J, with 10 bases in between. CDR1 and CDR2 from the germline V gene are SEHNR and FQNEAQ (reference sequence). CDR3 size: 14 residues. DNA of the CDR3: TGTGCCAGCAGCTTATTCGGGGAGGATCAGCCCCAGCATTTT. Amino acid sequence: CASSLFGEDQPQHF.

This chain joins TRBV7-9 and TRBJ1-3; D is unresolved. The CDR3 length is 16 residues. In germline, CDR1 is SEHNR, CDR2 FQNEAQ (reference sequence). Trimming cost V 2 bases and J 0 bases, with 11 bases left between them. This chain's CDR3 is CASSLPTYPSGNTIYF. CDR3 nucleotide sequence: TGTGCCAGCAGCTTACCTACGTACCCCTCTGGAAACACCATATATTTT.

This clone was seen just once. Mismatch with germline at one junction end may stem from a read error. This chain connects TRBV6-5 to TRBJ1-2; weak D call: TRBD1 (6 bases). This CDR3 region has 11 residues. Germline V gene lookup returns CDR1 MNHEY and CDR2 SVGAGI. In DNA, the CDR3 is TGTGCCAGCAGGGATAACAGGGAAAAGGCCTTC. Amino acids: CASRDNREKAF.

In its sample, this clone was seen a few times. The chain has TRBV14 and TRBJ1-2; D call uncertain. The CDR3 is 13 residues long. V lost 6 bases and J 4 bases, leaving 12 bases between the germline ends. Germline V gene data show CDR1 as SGHDN and CDR2 as FVKESK. The CDR3 reads CASSSDMAYGYTF. The CDR3 nucleotides are TGTGCCAGCAGTTCCGACATGGCCTATGGCTACACCTTC.

The genes are TRBV2 and TRBJ1-5, with 8 nucleotides matching TRBD1. V trimming: 7 bases; J trimming: 6 bases; junction bases outside the gene matches: 11. This CDR3 is built from 15 residues. Germline lookup yields CDR1 SNHLY and CDR2 FYNNEI. The CDR3 nucleotides are TGTGCCAGCACTACACGACAGGGGCGTGTTCAGCCCCAGCATTTT. This codes for CASTTRQGRVQPQHF. Full variable domain (outside the CDR3, taken from reference TRBV2 and TRBJ1-5): EPEVTQTPSHQVTQMGQEVILRCVPISNHLYFYWYRQILGQKVEFLVSFYNNEISEKSEIFDDQFSVERPDGSNFTLKIRSTKLEDSAMYFCASTTRQGRVQPQHFGDGTRLSIL.

The V gene is TRBV7-9, the J gene TRBJ2-3; no clear D. The CDR3 loop spans 13 amino acids. V was pared by 4 bases and J by 4 bases, with 9 bases between. Germline-derived CDR1 and CDR2 are SEHNR and FQNEAQ (reference sequence). CDR3 coding DNA: TGTGCCAGCAGCTCCCGAGATTCAGATACGCAGTATTTT. The encoded protein is CASSSRDSDTQYF.

The table lists this clone with a few counts. The chain carries TRBV7-8 and TRBJ1-1; 7 bases are a match to TRBD1. V shed 5 bases and J 0 bases; nucleotides not matched to a gene: 6. Germline values: CDR1 SGHVS, CDR2 FQNEAQ. The CDR3 is made up of 15 amino acids. DNA of the CDR3: TGTGCCAGCAGCGGAAAGGGACAGATGAACACTGAAGCTTTCTTT. It encodes CASSGKGQMNTEAFF.

This rearrangement joins TRBV2 to TRBJ2-1, with D perhaps matching TRBD1 (5 bases). Germline V gene lookup returns CDR1 SNHLY and CDR2 FYNNEI. Trimming took 7 bases from V and 0 from J, leaving 10 bases between them. The length of the CDR3 is 14 residues. CDR3 DNA sequence: TGTGCCAGCACCCGACAGAGCTCCTACAATGAGCAGTTCTTC. It specifies CASTRQSSYNEQFF.

The DNA for the CDR3 is TGTGCCATCGGACGGGGGGATGAGCAGTTCTTC. It yields the protein CAIGRGDEQFF. The V call is TRBV24-1, the J call TRBJ2-1; 7 bases match TRBD2. Germline V gene data show CDR1 as KGHDR and CDR2 as SFDVKD. The CDR3 is made up of 11 amino acids. V gave up 11 bases and J gave up 8 bases; unmatched junction bases: 5.

The V and J genes are TRBV11-2 and TRBJ1-3; 8 bases map to TRBD1. Germline CDR1 is SGHAT and CDR2 is FQNNGV. V dropped 3 bases and J dropped 4; count of bases not matched to a gene: 8. The CDR3 runs 16 residues. The CDR3 DNA follows: TGTGCCAGCAGCTTTCTCCCGGGACAGGAGGGAAACACCATATATTTT. Translating gives CASSFLPGQEGNTIYF. Variable domain in full (rest from reference TRBV11-2 and TRBJ1-3): EAGVAQSPRYKIIEKRQSVAFWCNPISGHATLYWYQQILGQGPKLLIQFQNNGVVDDSQLPKDRFSAERLKGVDSTLKIQPAKLEDSAVYLCASSFLPGQEGNTIYFGEGSWLTVV.

The chain is built from TRBV5-4 and TRBJ1-6; 7 nucleotides agree with TRBD1. The trim removed 2 bases at V and 7 bases at J, leaving 9 bases unmatched. Germline CDR1 and CDR2: SGHNT and YYREEE (reference sequence). The CDR3 runs to 16 residues. The CDR3 bases are TGTGCCAGCAGCTTTGAACAGGGGCGAGTCAATTCACCCCTCCACTTT. Amino acid sequence: CASSFEQGRVNSPLHF.

Here the CDR3 DNA reads TGCGCCAGCAGCACCCTCGGACAGGGCAGAGGCTACACCTTC. Translation: CASSTLGQGRGYTF. The genes are TRBV5-1 and TRBJ1-2; 8 bases line up with TRBD1. Germline V gene data show CDR1 as SGHRS and CDR2 as YFSETQ. This CDR3 is 14 amino acids long. J was trimmed by 8 bases and V by 4 bases; bases with no gene match: 10.

The chain combines TRBV18 with TRBJ2-2, with TRBD2 as a possible D gene (7 bases). The CDR3 is 15 residues long. V lost 1 base, J lost 6 bases, and 12 bases lay in between. Germline V gene lookup returns CDR1 KGHSH and CDR2 LQKENI. This CDR3 is CASSPRGGRAGELFF. CDR3 coding DNA: TGTGCCAGCTCACCACGGGGGGGCCGTGCCGGGGAGCTGTTTTTT.

The rearrangement joins TRBV7-2 to TRBJ1-5; D remains unclear. The CDR3 covers 18 residues. Germline CDR1 is SGHTA and CDR2 is FQGNSA. Deletions cut 0 bases from V and 6 bases from J, with 21 bases between. CDR3 coding DNA: TGTGCCAGCAGCTTAGCGCAAGGTACAGACCGAGTGGGTCAGCCCCAGCATTTT. Translation gives CASSLAQGTDRVGQPQHF.

The DNA for the CDR3 is TGTGCCAGCAGCCATAGGGAGAAGGGAAACACTGAAGCTTTCTTT. Translation: CASSHREKGNTEAFF. V usage is TRBV4-2 and J usage is TRBJ1-1, with D hard to call. The germline V and J ends were trimmed by 3 bases and 2 bases, with 13 bases remaining between them. Germline CDR1 reads LGHNA; CDR2 reads YNFKEQ. This CDR3 region has 15 residues.

This clone appeared many times. The V call is TRBV5-1, the J call TRBJ2-1; TRBD1 matches 7 bases. The junction had 14 bases not matched to a gene; V was cut back by 7 bases and J by 7 bases. This CDR3 has 15 amino acids. The V gene's germline CDR1 is SGHRS and CDR2 YFSETQ. CDR3 sequence reads: CASEAGGVKDNEQFF. Written as DNA, the CDR3 is TGCGCCAGCGAGGCAGGGGGTGTAAAAGATAATGAGCAGTTCTTC.

Of note for this clone: Distinct nucleotide sequences in the sample also encode this CDR3. V and J are TRBV7-6 and TRBJ2-1; the match to TRBD1 covers 7 bases. CDR3 size: 15 residues. Germline CDR1 is SGHVS and CDR2 is FNYEAQ. The J segment lost 3 bases and the V segment lost 1 base, leaving 3 bases of the junction unmatched. In DNA form, the CDR3 reads TGTGCCAGCAGCTTAGGACAGGGAGACTACAATGAGCAGTTCTTC. Its translation: CASSLGQGDYNEQFF.

In regard to this clone: Other DNA sequences in the sample encode the same CDR3. The chain employs TRBV2 and TRBJ1-2; tentatively, D is TRBD1 (5 bases). The CDR3 has 12 residues. Germline CDR1 is SNHLY and CDR2 is FYNNEI. Trimming shortened V by 6 bases and J by 2 bases, and 7 bases separated the two germline ends. Written as DNA, the CDR3 is TGTGCCAGCAGGGGGCAGAACTATGGCTACACCTTC. Protein product: CASRGQNYGYTF.

The DNA of the CDR3 is TGCGCCAGCAGACAGGGGATTGGGAATGAGCAGTTCTTC. It yields the protein CASRQGIGNEQFF. The genes are TRBV5-1 and TRBJ2-1; 7 nucleotides line up with TRBD1. The germline V gene has CDR1 SGHRS and CDR2 YFSETQ. With V trimmed by 5 bases and J by 7 bases, 6 bases remained unmatched. The CDR3 covers 13 residues.

V usage is TRBV19 and J usage is TRBJ2-5; D is perhaps TRBD1 (5 bases). Germline V gene lookup returns CDR1 LNHDA and CDR2 SQIVND (reference sequence). CDR3 length equals 13 residues. With 5 bases removed from V and 4 bases from J, the gap between germline ends came to 11 bases. CDR3 sequence (DNA): TGTGCCAGTAGTTCTCAGGGTGCAGAGACCCAGTACTTC. Protein sequence: CASSSQGAETQYF.

The rearrangement links TRBV5-1 to TRBJ1-1; D might be TRBD1 (6 bases). V gave up 4 bases and J gave up 10 bases, with 14 bases separating them. This CDR3 is 12 amino acids long. Germline V gene data show CDR1 as SGHRS and CDR2 as YFSETQ. The CDR3: CASSQVGGRAFF. For the CDR3, the DNA is TGCGCCAGCAGCCAGGTTGGGGGCAGAGCTTTCTTT.

The rearrangement joins TRBV7-9 to TRBJ1-3, with a tentative D call TRBD1 (5 bases). Germline CDR1 SEHNR, CDR2 FQNEAQ (reference sequence). The CDR3 has 16 amino acids. Trimming took off 3 bases at V and 1 base at J, with 13 bases between the two ends. Here the CDR3 reads CASSFKKAGSGNTIYF. CDR3 nucleotides: TGTGCCAGCAGCTTCAAAAAAGCAGGGTCTGGAAACACCATATATTTT.

The DNA of the CDR3 is TGCGCCAGCAGGCCCGGTTTGGGACAGCAAATTGGCTACACCTTC. This encodes CASRPGLGQQIGYTF. This chain connects TRBV5-1 to TRBJ1-2, with 7 bases lining up with TRBD1. Germline CDR1 and CDR2: SGHRS and YFSETQ. V lost 5 bases and J lost 7; bases outside the gene matches: 14. CDR3 length equals 15 residues.